A single sample gave rise to the 26 T cell receptor beta chains below, sequenced in a study of cytomegalovirus exposure and HLA in healthy donors. The PCR was carried out with 60 Vbeta primers and 13 Jbeta primers. Profiling relied on immunoSEQ multiplex PCR, and the TCRdb table lists in-frame clones only, not all of them. The sample includes fewer than 250,000 clones, 65% to 85% seen only once; the top ten take under 0.85%. Specimen: PBMCs. The receptors come from a boy between 2 and 10 years old in good health and CMV-seronegative.

The chain combines TRBV30 with TRBJ2-3; D may be TRBD2 (7 bases). Germline V gene sequence: CDR1 GTSNPN, CDR2 SVGIG (reference sequence). The CDR3 consists of 16 residues. The ends were cut back, 4 bases at V and 2 bases at J, with 19 bases in the middle. CDR3 sequence reads: CAWKGGQTPPTDTQYF. In nucleotides, the CDR3 is TGTGCCTGGAAGGGGGGGCAGACTCCCCCCACAGATACGCAGTATTTT.

This chain uses TRBV4-1 with TRBJ2-5, with D tentatively TRBD1 (5 bases). Germline V lookup: CDR1 MGHRA, CDR2 YSYEKL. The V and J ends lost 0 bases and 3 bases respectively, with 11 bases between them. This CDR3 contains 15 residues. CDR3 DNA sequence: TGCGCCAGCAGCCAAGATTACAGGAGAGAAGAGACCCAGTACTTC. It codes for CASSQDYRREETQYF.

The chain combines TRBV7-2 with TRBJ2-5; tentatively, D is TRBD2 (5 bases). The CDR3 covers 14 residues. V lost 6 bases and J lost 5, with 16 bases in between. Germline V gives CDR1 SGHTA, CDR2 FQGNSA. As DNA, the CDR3 is TGTGCCAGCAGTTTCGGAAGCGGACGGGAGACCCAGTACTTC. Translating gives CASSFGSGRETQYF.

The genes are TRBV6-6 and TRBJ1-2; 8 bases line up with TRBD1. Germline-derived CDR1 and CDR2 are MNHNY and SVGAGI (reference sequence). This CDR3 contains 14 residues. J lost 1 base, V lost 7 bases, and 5 bases had no gene match. CDR3 in DNA: TGTGCCAGCATCCGAGGACAGGGTAACTATGGCTACACCTTC. It translates to CASIRGQGNYGYTF.

The rearrangement links TRBV9 to TRBJ2-3; D uncertain. V lost 4 bases, J lost 5 bases, and 5 bases lay in between. Germline V CDR1 and CDR2: SGDLS, YYNGEE. The CDR3 is made up of 11 amino acids. CDR3 DNA: TGTGCCAGCAGCCTTTTAGATACGCAGTATTTT. Translation gives CASSLLDTQYF.

The V gene is TRBV5-8, the J gene TRBJ2-5; a weak D match, TRBD1 (5 bases). The CDR3 consists of 15 residues. Trimming stripped 4 bases from V and 1 base from J, with 14 bases between. Germline V gene lookup returns CDR1 SGHTS and CDR2 YDEGEE. The CDR3 bases are TGTGCCAGCAGCCGGCTACAGGTTTTCCAAGAGACCCAGTACTTC. Protein product: CASSRLQVFQETQYF.

CDR3 region: CASRQGAYYGYTF. DNA of the CDR3: TGTGCCAGCAGACAGGGGGCTTACTATGGCTACACCTTC. The chain links TRBV6-1 to TRBJ1-2, with 9 nucleotides matching TRBD1. The V and J ends lost 6 bases and 3 bases, in that order; junction bases with no gene match: 2. This CDR3 has 13 residues. Germline-derived CDR1 and CDR2 are MNHNS and SASEGT.

This clone appeared a single time. The chain uses TRBV2 and TRBJ2-1, with TRBD2 as a possible D gene (5 bases). Germline CDR1 SNHLY, CDR2 FYNNEI. This CDR3 is 15 amino acids long. Between the trimmed V and J ends, which lost 7 bases and 0 bases, there was a span of 13 bases. This CDR3 is CASKEELTSYNEQFF. The CDR3, as DNA: TGTGCCAGCAAGGAGGAGCTTACCTCCTACAATGAGCAGTTCTTC. Full variable domain (outside the CDR3, taken from reference TRBV2 and TRBJ2-1): EPEVTQTPSHQVTQMGQEVILRCVPISNHLYFYWYRQILGQKVEFLVSFYNNEISEKSEIFDDQFSVERPDGSNFTLKIRSTKLEDSAMYFCASKEELTSYNEQFFGPGTRLTVL.

The rearrangement uses TRBV6-5 and TRBJ1-1; TRBD1 agrees at 7 bases. The germline gives CDR1 MNHEY, CDR2 SVGAGI. The CDR3 totals 13 residues. V trimming: 4 bases; J trimming: 3 bases; junction bases outside the gene matches: 2. The CDR3 loop reads CASSFTGDTEAFF. Here the CDR3 DNA reads TGTGCCAGCAGTTTTACAGGGGACACTGAAGCTTTCTTT.

This clone occurred a few times. The rearrangement links TRBV7-2 to TRBJ1-1; D call uncertain. Trimming left V 5 bases short and J 6 bases short, with 10 bases between. This CDR3 comprises 12 residues. Per germline, CDR1 SGHTA and CDR2 FQGNSA. The CDR3 protein is CASSGEDAEAFF. The CDR3 nucleotides are TGTGCCAGCAGCGGGGAGGACGCTGAAGCTTTCTTT.

The chain has TRBV6-1 and TRBJ2-5; 11 positions agree with TRBD2. The germline CDR1 and CDR2 sequences are MNHNS and SASEGT. CDR3 size: 13 residues. Trimming removed 8 bases from V and 5 bases from J; junction bases left unmatched: 4. The DNA for the CDR3 is TGTGCCAGCCTAGCGGGAGGACTGGAGACCCAGTACTTC. Its protein is CASLAGGLETQYF.

The chain links TRBV6-5 to TRBJ2-7; 7 nucleotides line up with TRBD1. Looked up from germline, CDR1 is MNHEY and CDR2 is SVGAGI. The length of the CDR3 is 16 residues. Trimming cost V 0 bases and J 2 bases; bases outside gene matches: 7. This chain's CDR3 is CASSYSWRQGTYEQYF. The CDR3 bases are TGTGCCAGCAGTTACTCTTGGCGACAGGGTACCTACGAGCAGTACTTC.

The V call is TRBV2, the J call TRBJ1-2; D remains unclear. CDR3 size: 12 residues. The V and J ends lost 6 bases and 1 base respectively, with 6 bases between them. Germline V gene data show CDR1 as SNHLY and CDR2 as FYNNEI. This CDR3 reads CASSGDNYGYTF. DNA for the CDR3: TGTGCCAGCAGCGGGGATAACTATGGCTACACCTTC.

This chain connects TRBV7-6 to TRBJ2-7; 9 positions match TRBD2. The V gene end was trimmed by 1 base and the J gene end by 5 bases; junction bases not matched to a gene: 9. Germline lookup yields CDR1 SGHVS and CDR2 FNYEAQ. The CDR3 has 16 residues. The CDR3 nucleotides are TGTGCCAGCAGCTTAGTACTAGCGGGCCGACCGGACGAGCAGTACTTC. Its protein is CASSLVLAGRPDEQYF.

This chain joins TRBV6-5 and TRBJ2-1; the match to TRBD2 covers 11 bases. Germline values: CDR1 MNHEY, CDR2 SVGAGI. Unmatched junction bases numbered 5, after V lost 6 bases and J lost 7 bases. The CDR3 has 14 amino acids. DNA of the CDR3: TGTGCCAGCAGCCGACTAGCGGGAACAAATGAGCAGTTCTTC. This codes for CASSRLAGTNEQFF.

J is TRBJ2-5 and V is TRBV7-9, with D perhaps TRBD2 (6 bases). The germline V gene encodes CDR1 SEHNR and CDR2 FQNEAQ (reference sequence). The CDR3 covers 14 residues. V was trimmed by 5 bases and J by 5 bases, leaving 15 bases between them. CDR3 nucleotides: TGTGCCAGCAGCCCCGGGCGGGAAAGGGAGACCCAGTACTTC. As protein: CASSPGRERETQYF. Looking up the rest from reference TRBV7-9 and TRBJ2-5 gives the full variable domain: DTGVSQNPRHKITKRGQNVTFRCDPISEHNRLYWYRQTLGQGPEFLTYFQNEAQLEKSRLLSDRFSAERPKGSFSTLEIQRTEQGDSAMYLCASSPGRERETQYFGPGTRLLVL.

The rearrangement uses TRBV6-1 and TRBJ2-5; D unclear. The CDR3 sequence is 14 residues long. CDR1 is MNHNS and CDR2 is SASEGT in the germline V gene. Trimming took 4 bases from V and 4 from J, leaving 13 bases between them. For the CDR3, the DNA is TGTGCCAGCAGTGGCCCCTCTGGGCGAGAGACCCAGTACTTC. Translation gives CASSGPSGRETQYF.

This chain uses TRBV7-9 with TRBJ1-5, with 7 bases fitting TRBD1. CDR1 SEHNR and CDR2 FQNEAQ come from the germline V gene (reference sequence). Unmatched junction bases numbered 2, after V lost 5 bases and J lost 7 bases. The CDR3 is 12 residues long. The DNA for the CDR3 is TGTGCCAGCAGCGTGACAGGGCAGCCCCAGCATTTT. It specifies CASSVTGQPQHF.

This clone appeared a few times. This chain joins TRBV9 and TRBJ1-1; 9 nucleotides align to TRBD1. Germline assignment: CDR1 SGDLS and CDR2 YYNGEE. After removal of 3 bases from V and 11 bases from J, the junction contained 5 bases not matched to a gene. This CDR3 is 12 amino acids long. The CDR3 coding sequence is TGTGCCAGCAGCGAGGGGACAGGGACGGCTTTCTTT. This gives the protein CASSEGTGTAFF.

Regarding this clone: This sample includes further DNA sequences coding for the same CDR3. The chain employs TRBV7-2 and TRBJ2-7; TRBD2 might be the D (6 bases). The germline V and J ends were trimmed by 0 bases and 0 bases, with 9 bases remaining between them. The CDR3 is 15 residues long. Germline V lookup: CDR1 SGHTA, CDR2 FQGNSA. The CDR3 is CASSLATGSSYEQYF. DNA for the CDR3: TGTGCCAGCAGCTTAGCGACCGGGAGCTCCTACGAGCAGTACTTC.

The chain couples TRBV6-1 to TRBJ1-2, with D possibly being TRBD1 (5 bases). The CDR3 contains 16 residues. Germline CDR1 and CDR2: MNHNS and SASEGT. The germline V and J ends were trimmed by 0 bases and 8 bases, with 19 bases remaining between them. The CDR3 loop is CASSEAPSGGVEGYTF. DNA for the CDR3: TGTGCCAGCAGTGAAGCGCCCTCGGGAGGGGTGGAAGGCTACACCTTC.

In this sample, this clone turned up a few times. The J gene is TRBJ1-1, the V gene TRBV6-5; tentatively, D is TRBD1 (6 bases). Trimming removed 2 bases from V and 4 bases from J, with 14 bases in between. The germline CDR1 and CDR2 sequences are MNHEY and SVGAGI. CDR3 length: 15 amino acids. The DNA for the CDR3 is TGTGCCAGCAGTTACGAAGCGGGACAAGGCACTGAAGCTTTCTTT. Amino acids: CASSYEAGQGTEAFF.

J is TRBJ1-2 and V is TRBV10-3; 8 bases are a match to TRBD1. V lost 9 bases and J lost 4; bases outside the gene matches: 7. Germline V gives CDR1 ENHRY, CDR2 SYGVKD. The CDR3 runs 13 residues. CDR3 bases: TGTGCCATGTCCCCAGGGGGCTTCTATGGCTACACCTTC. Residues: CAMSPGGFYGYTF.

The chain carries TRBV5-1 and TRBJ1-6; 7 bases are a match to TRBD1. The CDR3 runs to 15 residues. Germline V gene sequence: CDR1 SGHRS, CDR2 YFSETQ. Unmatched junction bases numbered 1, after V lost 4 bases and J lost 0 bases. The CDR3 bases are TGCGCCAGCAGCCCAGGGGGCTCCTATAATTCACCCCTCCACTTT. Translation: CASSPGGSYNSPLHF.

The V call is TRBV9, the J call TRBJ1-3; a possible D gene is TRBD1 (6 bases). There are 14 residues in the CDR3. Trimming cost V 0 bases and J 3 bases, with 7 bases left between them. The germline gives CDR1 SGDLS, CDR2 YYNGEE. The CDR3 is CASSVAGDGNTIYF. DNA for the CDR3: TGTGCCAGCAGCGTAGCAGGGGATGGAAACACCATATATTTT.

J is TRBJ2-2 and V is TRBV4-2, with 11 positions matching TRBD2. The CDR3 spans 17 residues. J lost 4 bases, V lost 4 bases, and 8 bases had no gene match. CDR1 and CDR2 (germline): LGHNA, YNFKEQ. The CDR3: CASSPSLAGGGTGELFF. The CDR3 DNA is TGTGCCAGCAGCCCTTCGCTAGCGGGGGGCGGCACCGGGGAGCTGTTTTTT.